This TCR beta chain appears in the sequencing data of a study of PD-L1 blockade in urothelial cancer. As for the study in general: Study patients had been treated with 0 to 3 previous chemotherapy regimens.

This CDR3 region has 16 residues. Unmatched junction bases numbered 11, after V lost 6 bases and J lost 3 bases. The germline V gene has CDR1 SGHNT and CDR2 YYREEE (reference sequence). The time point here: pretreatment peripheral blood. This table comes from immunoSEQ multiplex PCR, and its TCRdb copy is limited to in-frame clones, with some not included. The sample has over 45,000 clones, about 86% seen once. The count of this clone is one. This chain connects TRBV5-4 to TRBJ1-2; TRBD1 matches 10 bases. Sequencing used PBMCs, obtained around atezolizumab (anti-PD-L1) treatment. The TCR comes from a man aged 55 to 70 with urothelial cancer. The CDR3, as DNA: TGTGCCAGCACCCTAAACCGGGACAGGGGTTACTATGGCTACACCTTC. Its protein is CASTLNRDRGYYGYTF. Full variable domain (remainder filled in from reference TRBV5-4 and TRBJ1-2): ETGVTQSPTHLIKTRGQQVTLRCSSQSGHNTVSWYQQALGQGPQFIFQYYREEENGRGNFPPRFSGLQFPNYSSELNVNALELDDSALYLCASTLNRDRGYYGYTFGSGTRLTVV.